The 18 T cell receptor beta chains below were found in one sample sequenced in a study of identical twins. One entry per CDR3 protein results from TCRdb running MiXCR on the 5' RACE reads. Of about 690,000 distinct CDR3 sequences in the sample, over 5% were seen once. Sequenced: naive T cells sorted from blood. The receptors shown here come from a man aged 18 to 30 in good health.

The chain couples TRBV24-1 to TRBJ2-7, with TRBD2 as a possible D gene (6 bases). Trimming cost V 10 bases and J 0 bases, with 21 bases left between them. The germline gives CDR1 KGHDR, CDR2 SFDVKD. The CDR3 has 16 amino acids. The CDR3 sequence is CATQSRGIEGSYEQYF. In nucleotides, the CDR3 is TGTGCCACTCAAAGTCGGGGGATAGAGGGCTCCTACGAGCAGTACTTC.

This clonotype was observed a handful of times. This chain's CDR3 is CASSLKGYEQYV. The CDR3 DNA sequence: TGTGCCAGCAGCTTAAAGGGCTACGAGCAGTACGTC. This chain joins TRBV7-9 and TRBJ2-7; D is unclear. The germline CDR1 and CDR2 sequences are SEHNR and FQNEAQ (reference sequence). This CDR3 has 12 amino acids. Trimming pared 2 bases from V and 3 bases from J, leaving 5 bases between.

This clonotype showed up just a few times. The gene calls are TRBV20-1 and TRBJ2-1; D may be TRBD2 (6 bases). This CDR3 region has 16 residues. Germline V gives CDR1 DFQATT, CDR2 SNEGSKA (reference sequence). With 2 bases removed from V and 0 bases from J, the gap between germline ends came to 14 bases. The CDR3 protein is CSARSLGGSSYNEQFF. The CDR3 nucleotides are TGCAGTGCTAGAAGTCTGGGGGGAAGCTCCTACAATGAGCAGTTCTTC.

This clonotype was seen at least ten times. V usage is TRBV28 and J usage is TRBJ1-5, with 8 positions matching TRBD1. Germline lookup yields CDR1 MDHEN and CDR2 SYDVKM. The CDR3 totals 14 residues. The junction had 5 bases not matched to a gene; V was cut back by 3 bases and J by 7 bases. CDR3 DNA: TGTGCCAGCAGTTTTCCAGGGGGCAGGCAGCCCCAGCATTTT. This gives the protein CASSFPGGRQPQHF.

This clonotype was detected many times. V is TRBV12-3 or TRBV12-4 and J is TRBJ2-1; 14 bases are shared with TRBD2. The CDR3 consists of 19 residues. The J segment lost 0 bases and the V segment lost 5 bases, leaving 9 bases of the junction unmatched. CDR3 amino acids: CASSPGLAGGSSSYNEQFF. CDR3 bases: TGTGCCAGCAGTCCAGGACTAGCGGGGGGTTCGAGCTCCTACAATGAGCAGTTCTTC.

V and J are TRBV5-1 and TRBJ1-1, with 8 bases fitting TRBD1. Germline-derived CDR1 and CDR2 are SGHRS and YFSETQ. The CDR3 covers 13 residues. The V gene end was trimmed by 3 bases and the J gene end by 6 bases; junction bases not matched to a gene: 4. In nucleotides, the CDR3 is TGCGCCAGCAGCTCAGGGGGCGCCCCTGAAGCTTTCTTT. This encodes CASSSGGAPEAFF.

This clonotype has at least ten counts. The DNA of the CDR3 is TGCAGTGCCGCCATAGGAGCGGAATCCTACAATGAGCAGTTCTTC. Translating it yields CSAAIGAESYNEQFF. The chain links TRBV20-1 to TRBJ2-1; weak D call: TRBD2 (5 bases). CDR3 size: 15 residues. With 6 bases removed from V and 1 base from J, the gap between germline ends came to 16 bases. Germline CDR1 and CDR2: DFQATT and SNEGSKA (reference sequence).

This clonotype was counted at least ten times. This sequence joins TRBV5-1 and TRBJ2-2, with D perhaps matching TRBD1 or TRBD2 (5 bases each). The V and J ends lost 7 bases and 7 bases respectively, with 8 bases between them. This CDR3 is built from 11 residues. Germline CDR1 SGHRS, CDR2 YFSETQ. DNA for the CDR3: TGCGCCAGCTGGGACGGCGGGGAGCTGTTTTTT. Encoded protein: CASWDGGELFF.

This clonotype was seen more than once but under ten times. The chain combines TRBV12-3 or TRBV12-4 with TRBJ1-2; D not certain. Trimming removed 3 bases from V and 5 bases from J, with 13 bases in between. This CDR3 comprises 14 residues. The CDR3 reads CASSFSQNRYGYTF. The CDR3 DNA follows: TGTGCCAGCAGTTTTTCCCAGAATCGGTATGGCTACACCTTC.

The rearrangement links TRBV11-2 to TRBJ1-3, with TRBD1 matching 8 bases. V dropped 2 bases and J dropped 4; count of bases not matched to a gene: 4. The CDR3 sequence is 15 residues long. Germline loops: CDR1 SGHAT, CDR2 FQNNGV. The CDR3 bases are TGTGCCAGCAGCTTAAGGACAGGGCACGGAAACACCATATATTTT. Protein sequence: CASSLRTGHGNTIYF.

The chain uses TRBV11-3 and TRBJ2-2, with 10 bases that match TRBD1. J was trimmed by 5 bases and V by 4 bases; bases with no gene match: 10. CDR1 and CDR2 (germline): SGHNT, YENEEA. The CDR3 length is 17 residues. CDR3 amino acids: CASSSDPDRGRTGELFF. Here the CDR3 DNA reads TGTGCCAGCAGCTCCGACCCGGACAGGGGGAGGACCGGGGAGCTGTTTTTT.

The DNA for the CDR3 is TGTGCCAGCAGCCCACAAGTGATCAATGAGCAGTTCTTC. Its translation is CASSPQVINEQFF. This chain connects TRBV12-3 or TRBV12-4 to TRBJ2-1; D not certain. V lost 6 bases and J 6 bases, leaving 12 bases between the germline ends. CDR3 length: 13 amino acids.

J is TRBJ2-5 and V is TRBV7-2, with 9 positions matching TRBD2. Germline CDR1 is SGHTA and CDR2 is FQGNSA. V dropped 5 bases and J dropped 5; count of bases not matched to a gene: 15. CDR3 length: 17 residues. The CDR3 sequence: CASSPAAGSGRGETQYF. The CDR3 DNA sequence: TGTGCCAGCAGCCCCGCAGCAGGTAGCGGGAGAGGGGAGACCCAGTACTTC.

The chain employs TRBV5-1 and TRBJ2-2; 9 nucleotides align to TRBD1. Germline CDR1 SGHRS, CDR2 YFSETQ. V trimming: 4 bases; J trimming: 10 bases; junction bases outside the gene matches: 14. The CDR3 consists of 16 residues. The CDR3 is CASSQRDRAFSTELFF. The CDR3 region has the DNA TGCGCCAGCAGCCAAAGGGACAGGGCCTTCTCCACGGAGCTGTTTTTT.

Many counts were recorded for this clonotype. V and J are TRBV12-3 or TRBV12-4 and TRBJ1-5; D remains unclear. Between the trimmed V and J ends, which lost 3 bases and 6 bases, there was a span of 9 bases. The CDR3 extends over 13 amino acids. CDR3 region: CASSLTFSQPQHF. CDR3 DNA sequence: TGTGCCAGCAGTTTGACTTTCTCTCAGCCCCAGCATTTT.

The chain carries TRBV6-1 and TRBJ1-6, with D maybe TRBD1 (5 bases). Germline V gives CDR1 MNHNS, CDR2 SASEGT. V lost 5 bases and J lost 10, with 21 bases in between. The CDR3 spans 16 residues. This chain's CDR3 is CASSPIALIGESPLHF. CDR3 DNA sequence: TGTGCCAGCAGTCCTATTGCCCTGATAGGGGAATCACCCCTCCACTTT.

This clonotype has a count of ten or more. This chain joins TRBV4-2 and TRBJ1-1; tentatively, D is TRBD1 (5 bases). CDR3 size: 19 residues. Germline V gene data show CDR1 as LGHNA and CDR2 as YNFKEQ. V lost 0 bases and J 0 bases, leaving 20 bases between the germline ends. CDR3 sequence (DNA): TGTGCCAGCAGCCAAGATCTCTCGGGAGTAGGGGCCATGAACACTGAAGCTTTCTTT. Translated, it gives CASSQDLSGVGAMNTEAFF.

The chain's CDR3 is CASSLGFPTNEKLFF. The CDR3 nucleotides read TGCGCCAGCAGCTTGGGGTTCCCAACTAATGAAAAACTGTTTTTT. This chain uses TRBV5-1 with TRBJ1-4; D is uncertain. The CDR3 totals 15 residues. CDR1 and CDR2 from the germline V gene are SGHRS and YFSETQ. Trimming cost V 0 bases and J 0 bases, with 6 bases left between them.